This T cell receptor beta chain was documented in a study of T cell changes during pregnancy in multiple sclerosis. With 4 bases clipped from V and 4 bases from J, the junction kept 6 bases outside the gene matches. Looked up from germline, CDR1 is MNHEY and CDR2 is SVGAGI. The CDR3 totals 14 residues. The assay was immunoSEQ multiplex PCR, and TCRdb's table has in-frame clones only and misses some. The data show about 83,000 clones, around 93% seen once. The starting material was PBMCs, obtained in the first trimester of pregnancy. The chain combines TRBV6-5 with TRBJ2-5, with 7 bases aligning to TRBD2. The origin of this receptor is a female donor in good health, serving as a control in a pregnancy study. Some clones in this sample may be carry-over from other donors' samples. The CDR3 sequence: CASSSLGGGETQYF. The CDR3 region has the DNA TGTGCCAGCAGTTCGTTGGGGGGGGGAGAGACCCAGTACTTC.